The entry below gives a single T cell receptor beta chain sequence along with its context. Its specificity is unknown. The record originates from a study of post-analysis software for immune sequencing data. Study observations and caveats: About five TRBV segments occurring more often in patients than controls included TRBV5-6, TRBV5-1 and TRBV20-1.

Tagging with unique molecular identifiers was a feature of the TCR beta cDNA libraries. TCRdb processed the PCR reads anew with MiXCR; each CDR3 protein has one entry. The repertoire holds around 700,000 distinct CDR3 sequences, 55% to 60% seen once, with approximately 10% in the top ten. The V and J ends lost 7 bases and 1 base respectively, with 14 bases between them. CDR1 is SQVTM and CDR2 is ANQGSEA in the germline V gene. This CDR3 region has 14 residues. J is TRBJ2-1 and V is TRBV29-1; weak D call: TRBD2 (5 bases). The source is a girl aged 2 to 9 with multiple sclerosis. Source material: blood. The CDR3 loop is CSAPGERSYNEQFF. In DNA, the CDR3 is TGCAGCGCCCCCGGGGAGCGGTCCTACAATGAGCAGTTCTTC.